This T cell receptor (beta chain) originates from a study of blood T cell repertoires in COVID-19. Overall study context: Sources were T cells, B-cell-depleted T cells, or PBMCs; the material itself was cDNA or gDNA.

TCRdb's copy holds only in-frame clones and misses some; the assay was immunoSEQ multiplex PCR. The sample records about 400,000 clones, around 89% being singletons. The CDR3 is 16 residues long. V lost 2 bases to trimming and J lost 3 bases; unmatched junction nucleotides: 10. Germline V gene sequence: CDR1 SGHRS, CDR2 YFSETQ. This sequence was found in a man in his forties with acute or convalescent COVID-19. The chain carries TRBV5-1 and TRBJ1-1; 7 bases fit TRBD1. The sequencing input was peripheral blood. The CDR3, as DNA: TGCGCCAGCAGCTTTATTAGGGGGCAGGTAGACACTGAAGCTTTCTTT. As protein: CASSFIRGQVDTEAFF.